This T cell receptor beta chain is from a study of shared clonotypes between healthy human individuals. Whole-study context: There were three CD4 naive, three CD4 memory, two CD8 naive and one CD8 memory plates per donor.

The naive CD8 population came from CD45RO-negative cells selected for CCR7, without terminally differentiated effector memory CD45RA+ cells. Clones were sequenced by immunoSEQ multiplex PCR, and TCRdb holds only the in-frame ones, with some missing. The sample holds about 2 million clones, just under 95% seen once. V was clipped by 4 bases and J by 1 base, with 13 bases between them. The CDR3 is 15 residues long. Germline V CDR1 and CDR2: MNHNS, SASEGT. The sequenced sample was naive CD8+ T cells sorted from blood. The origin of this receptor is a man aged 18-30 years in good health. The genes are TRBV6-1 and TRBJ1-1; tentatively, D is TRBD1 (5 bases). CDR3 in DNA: TGTGCCAGCAGTGCTCTGTGGGGCGGGAACACTGAAGCTTTCTTT. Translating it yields CASSALWGGNTEAFF.